The present T cell receptor (beta chain) was sequenced within a study of CD8 T cells in ankylosing spondylitis. This clonotype was seen more than once but under ten times. Its cognate antigen is unknown. The CDR3 covers 18 residues. Per germline, CDR1 LGHNA and CDR2 YNFKEQ. V was clipped by 3 bases and J by 5 bases, with 23 bases between them. General study findings and limits: Disease-linked clones had a CD8+ phenotype and relatively low frequency in peripheral blood. Blood of patients with ankylosing spondylitis appeared to be characterized by a TCR beta motif of 8 or 9 highly homologous variants.

Using its own MiXCR run on the 5' RACE reads, TCRdb lists one record per CDR3 protein. This sample has about 390,000 distinct CDR3 sequences, with about a fifth found just once. This chain connects TRBV4-2 to TRBJ2-1; D is unclear. The sample comprised blood, either unsorted or a sorted T cell fraction (not recorded which). The clonotype originates from a male donor with ankylosing spondylitis. CDR3 sequence: CASSHYPPAQALNNEQFF. In DNA form, the CDR3 reads TGTGCCAGCAGCCATTATCCCCCGGCCCAGGCTCTTAACAATGAGCAGTTCTTC.